The 12 T cell receptor beta chains below all came from one sample that was sequenced in a study of beta chain features in type 1 diabetes. Findings of the study overall: In every one of the four CD4+ subsets, TCRB CDR3s were moderately but significantly shorter in Type 1 diabetes patients.

For these receptors, no antigen is known. The authors reverse transcribed all of the isolated RNA, so sequencing captured expressed TCRB transcripts. Measured with immunoSEQ multiplex PCR; TCRdb has only the in-frame clones, and not every one. This repertoire shows hundreds of thousands of clones, about an eighth found once; its top ten account for less than 0.025%. The sequenced sample was naive CD4+ T cells from blood. The receptors here all came from a man aged 18-30 years with type 1 diabetes.

This clone was counted a few times. The J gene is TRBJ2-7, the V gene TRBV6-5; no reliable D call. The V end was cut by 8 bases, the J end by 5 bases, with 10 bases between. This CDR3 contains 11 residues. The germline V gene encodes CDR1 MNHEY and CDR2 SVGAGI. The CDR3 is CASGPGDEQYF. As DNA, the CDR3 is TGTGCCAGCGGCCCTGGCGACGAGCAGTACTTC.

V gene TRBV7-2 combines with J gene TRBJ1-1, with TRBD1 as a possible D gene (5 bases). Germline CDR1 reads SGHTA; CDR2 reads FQGNSA. Trimming left V 3 bases short and J 1 base short, with 12 bases between. The CDR3 has 15 residues. CDR3 DNA: TGTGCCAGCAGCTTGGGGCAGGGAGCGAACACTGAAGCTTTCTTT. It encodes CASSLGQGANTEAFF.

This clone came up a few times. The rearrangement uses TRBV21-1 and TRBJ2-2; TRBD1 is taken as the D call from the table, unchecked against the DNA. TRBV21-1 is flagged as a pseudogene. This CDR3 is built from 16 residues. CDR3 sequence reads: CASSSSGTAYTGELFF. The CDR3 nucleotides read TGTGCCAGCAGTTCCTCCGGGACAGCCTACACCGGGGAGCTGTTTTTT.

This clone has more than one count but fewer than ten. The chain carries TRBV9 and TRBJ2-1, with D uncertain. This CDR3 spans 17 amino acids. V was cut by 3 bases and J by 4 bases, with 20 bases left in between. In germline, CDR1 is SGDLS, CDR2 YYNGEE. CDR3 DNA: TGTGCCAGCAGCGCAATTCTTGGCGGTGCAAATTACAATGAGCAGTTCTTC. As protein: CASSAILGGANYNEQFF.

The rearrangement links TRBV11-3 to TRBJ2-3; maybe TRBD2 (6 bases). There are 14 residues in the CDR3. The ends were cut back, 7 bases at V and 11 bases at J, with 22 bases in the middle. Per germline, CDR1 SGHNT and CDR2 YENEEA. CDR3 region: CASTAFPHWEEQYF. In DNA form, the CDR3 reads TGTGCCAGCACAGCTTTTCCCCACTGGGAGGAGCAGTATTTT.

The rearrangement uses TRBV27 and TRBJ2-7; 7 positions match TRBD1. Germline CDR1 is MNHEY and CDR2 is SMNVEV (reference sequence). With 6 bases clipped from V and 3 bases from J, the junction kept 8 bases outside the gene matches. This CDR3 has 14 residues. For the CDR3, the DNA is TGTGCCAGCAGGCCGGGACAGAGTTTCTACGAGCAGTACTTC. Translated: CASRPGQSFYEQYF.

V is TRBV5-1 and J is TRBJ1-6; D might be TRBD1 (6 bases). Germline-derived CDR1 and CDR2 are SGHRS and YFSETQ. V gave up 6 bases and J gave up 9 bases, with 13 bases separating them. The length of the CDR3 is 13 residues. The CDR3 DNA reads TGCGCCAGCACCCTTGAAGGGGGTTCACCCCTCCACTTT. This encodes CASTLEGGSPLHF.

This clone has more than one count but fewer than ten. The chain is built from TRBV18 and TRBJ2-5; TRBD1 matches 7 bases. The CDR3 sequence is 13 residues long. Germline CDR1 reads KGHSH; CDR2 reads LQKENI. V trimming: 3 bases; J trimming: 5 bases; junction bases outside the gene matches: 3. The CDR3 nucleotides read TGTGCCAGCTCACCCCAGGGGGAGGAGACCCAGTACTTC. It translates to CASSPQGEETQYF.

The chain links TRBV4-1 to TRBJ1-2, with 8 bases matching TRBD1. V lost 6 bases, J lost 3 bases, and 9 bases stayed unmatched. Germline CDR1 reads MGHRA; CDR2 reads YSYEKL. This CDR3 is built from 15 residues. The CDR3: CASSLDRTGYYGYTF. The CDR3, as DNA: TGCGCCAGCAGTCTAGACCGGACAGGGTACTATGGCTACACCTTC.

This clone was seen more than once but under ten times. The V call is TRBV5-1, the J call TRBJ2-3; D is perhaps TRBD1 (5 bases). Germline V gene sequence: CDR1 SGHRS, CDR2 YFSETQ. V dropped 5 bases and J dropped 4 bases, with 14 bases sitting between them. The CDR3 totals 14 residues. Here the CDR3 DNA reads TGCGCCAGCAGTGGGGCCTCAGGCCCAGATACGCAGTATTTT. Protein product: CASSGASGPDTQYF.

This clone was observed a handful of times. The chain is built from TRBV2 and TRBJ2-5; D possibly corresponds to TRBD2 (5 bases). The CDR3 is 15 amino acids. V was trimmed by 6 bases and J by 0 bases, leaving 14 bases between them. Germline values: CDR1 SNHLY, CDR2 FYNNEI. Here the CDR3 reads CASSASTGNQETQYF. In DNA form, the CDR3 reads TGTGCCAGCAGCGCTTCAACCGGGAACCAAGAGACCCAGTACTTC.

This clone was seen only a few times. This chain links TRBV11-3 with TRBJ2-3; 11 bases agree with TRBD2. The V gene's germline CDR1 is SGHNT and CDR2 YENEEA. This CDR3 spans 19 amino acids. Trimming removed 1 base from V and 2 bases from J; junction bases left unmatched: 11. The CDR3 DNA is TGTGCCAGCAGCTTAGCTGGCCAACTAGCGGGGGTGACCACAGATACGCAGTATTTT. Its protein product is CASSLAGQLAGVTTDTQYF.